These 5 T cell receptor beta chains came from one sample sequenced in a study of response to subunit inactivated influenza vaccine. TCRdb reprocessed the RT-PCR reads with MiXCR, giving one entry per CDR3 protein. The data show roughly 700,000 distinct CDR3 sequences, less than 20% seen once. The sample consisted of PBMCs from blood, taken 11 to 12 days after vaccination. Source of these receptors: a man in his fifties who received an inactivated influenza vaccine.

The table lists this clonotype with many counts. The genes are TRBV29-1 and TRBJ1-1; 7 bases line up with TRBD1. The trim removed 6 bases at V and 4 bases at J, leaving 5 bases unmatched. The germline V gene encodes CDR1 SQVTM and CDR2 ANQGSEA. This CDR3 has 12 amino acids. The CDR3 is CSVGQGGTEAFF. DNA of the CDR3: TGCAGCGTCGGCCAGGGGGGCACTGAAGCTTTCTTT.

This clonotype has a single count. The genes are TRBV5-6 and TRBJ2-7, with D possibly being TRBD2 (5 bases). The V end was cut by 9 bases, the J end by 0 bases, with 16 bases between. The germline V gene has CDR1 SGHDT and CDR2 YYEEEE. The CDR3 is made up of 14 amino acids. The CDR3 region is CAMSPGVISYEQYF. CDR3 sequence (DNA): TGTGCCATGAGCCCCGGGGTCATCTCCTACGAGCAGTACTTC.

The CDR3 bases are TGTGCCAGCAGTTACGGCCCGGGGACAAGCACAGATACGCAGTATTTT. Protein product: CASSYGPGTSTDTQYF. The chain recombines TRBV6-2 or TRBV6-3 with TRBJ2-3, with D perhaps TRBD1 (6 bases). Trimming removed 2 bases from V and 0 bases from J, with 12 bases in between. Germline V gene lookup returns CDR1 MNHEY and CDR2 SVGEGT. There are 16 residues in the CDR3.

The chain carries TRBV5-6 and TRBJ1-2; 7 bases line up with TRBD1. V lost 4 bases, J lost 4 bases, and 7 bases stayed unmatched. This CDR3 spans 14 amino acids. Germline V lookup: CDR1 SGHDT, CDR2 YYEEEE. CDR3 loop: CASSRIDRAYGYTF. In nucleotides, the CDR3 is TGTGCCAGCAGCCGAATCGACAGGGCCTATGGCTACACCTTC.

V usage is TRBV20-1 and J usage is TRBJ2-7; no reliable D call. The CDR3 totals 14 residues. Germline CDR1 DFQATT, CDR2 SNEGSKA (reference sequence). V was clipped by 1 base and J by 6 bases, with 16 bases between them. The CDR3 reads CSARVGGPLSEQYF. CDR3 in DNA: TGCAGTGCTAGAGTGGGCGGCCCCCTCTCCGAGCAGTACTTC.